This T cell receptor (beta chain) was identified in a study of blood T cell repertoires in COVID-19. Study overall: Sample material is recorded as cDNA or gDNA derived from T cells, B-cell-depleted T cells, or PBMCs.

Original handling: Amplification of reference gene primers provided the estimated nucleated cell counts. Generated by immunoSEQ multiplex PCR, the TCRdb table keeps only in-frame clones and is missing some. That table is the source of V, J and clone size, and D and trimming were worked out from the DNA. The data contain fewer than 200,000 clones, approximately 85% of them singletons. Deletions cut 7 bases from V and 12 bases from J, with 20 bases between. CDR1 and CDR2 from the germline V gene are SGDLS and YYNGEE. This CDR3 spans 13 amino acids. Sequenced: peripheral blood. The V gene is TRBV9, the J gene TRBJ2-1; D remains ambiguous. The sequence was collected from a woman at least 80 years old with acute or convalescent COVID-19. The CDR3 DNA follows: TGTGCCAGCTCTCGGCTAGGTACAATGAGGCAGTTCTTC. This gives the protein CASSRLGTMRQFF.